This is a list of T cell receptor beta chains from one sample in a study of T cell responses to AZD1222 COVID-19 vaccine. The method was immunoSEQ multiplex PCR; TCRdb's version includes in-frame clones alone and lacks a portion of them. Of 90,000 to 130,000 clones listed, 85% to 95% are singletons. The specimen was peripheral blood, collected on day 0 of AZD1222 vaccination. These receptors all come from an adult in good health. Each CDR3 is given with its conserved first and last residue. The D gene is left open where the match is weak. Where a row states a size, it is once, few, many or the class of an expanded clone; other rows omit it.

J gene | clone size | V gene | D gene | CDR3 protein | CDR3 DNA
TRBJ2-3 | - | TRBV19 | - | CASTRTITSTDTQYF | TGTGCCAGTACCCGGACCATCACTAGCACAGATACGCAGTATTTT
TRBJ1-2 | - | TRBV6-5 | - | CANRGGVIANYGYTF | TGTGCCAACCGGGGAGGGGTGATAGCTAACTATGGCTACACCTTC
TRBJ1-4 | - | TRBV19 | - | CASRTTAGNEKLFF | TGTGCCAGTAGGACGACAGCCGGTAATGAAAAACTGTTTTTT
TRBJ1-5 | - | TRBV2 | TRBD1 | CASSPDRNRNQPQHF | TGTGCCAGCAGTCCGGACAGGAACCGCAATCAGCCCCAGCATTTT
TRBJ1-4 | - | TRBV18 | - | CASSPLNEKLFF | TGTGCCAGCTCACCGCTCAATGAAAAACTGTTTTTT
TRBJ2-5 | few | TRBV5-4 | TRBD2 | CASSSGLAGTKTQYF | TGTGCCAGCAGCTCCGGACTAGCGGGGACAAAGACCCAGTACTTC
TRBJ1-3 | - | TRBV7-8 | - | CASSPDPAGNTIYF | TGTGCCAGCAGCCCAGACCCAGCCGGAAACACCATATATTTT
TRBJ1-2 | - | TRBV6-5 | - | CASTPDTNYGYTF | TGTGCCAGCACCCCGGACACGAACTATGGCTACACCTTC
TRBJ1-5 | - | TRBV9 | - | CASSDAGQINQPQHF | TGTGCCAGCAGCGACGCCGGACAGATCAATCAGCCCCAGCATTTT
TRBJ1-4 | - | TRBV11-3 | TRBD1 | CASSLGTGPGEKLFF | TGTGCCAGCAGCCTCGGGACAGGTCCTGGTGAAAAACTGTTTTTT
TRBJ1-2 | - | TRBV19 | - | CASSRGHTNYGYTF | TGTGCCAGTAGTCGGGGACATACTAACTATGGCTACACCTTC
TRBJ1-2 | - | TRBV11-2 | - | CASSSQRGGYTF | TGTGCCAGCAGCTCCCAGCGAGGTGGCTACACCTTC
TRBJ1-3 | - | TRBV9 | - | CASSSQTFSGNTIYF | TGTGCCAGCAGCTCCCAAACCTTCTCTGGAAACACCATATATTTT
TRBJ1-1 | - | TRBV6-6 | TRBD1 | CASSQIKTGAVNTEAFF | TGTGCCAGCAGTCAGATAAAGACAGGGGCAGTGAACACTGAAGCTTTCTTT
TRBJ1-4 | once | TRBV4-1 | - | CASSTFEGEKLFF | TGCGCCAGCAGCACCTTCGAGGGGGAAAAACTGTTTTTT
TRBJ1-1 | - | TRBV18 | - | CASSPGYTEAFF | TGTGCCAGCTCACCGGGGTACACTGAAGCTTTCTTT
TRBJ1-4 | - | TRBV5-1 | TRBD1 | CASSLGQGAEKLFF | TGCGCCAGCAGCTTGGGACAGGGGGCGGAAAAACTGTTTTTT
TRBJ1-5 | - | TRBV6-5 | - | CASSTGLHQPQHF | TGTGCCAGCAGCACGGGCCTCCATCAGCCCCAGCATTTT
TRBJ1-6 | - | TRBV28 | - | CASSLPLGRANNSPLHF | TGTGCCAGCAGTTTGCCCCTCGGCAGGGCCAATAATTCACCCCTCCACTTT
TRBJ2-1 | - | TRBV7-8 | TRBD1 | CASSLGQGYEQFF | TGTGCCAGCAGCTTGGGACAGGGGTATGAGCAGTTCTTC
TRBJ1-5 | - | TRBV28 | - | CAGGGGRDNQPQHF | TGTGCCGGCGGGGGGGGCAGGGACAATCAGCCCCAGCATTTT
TRBJ2-6 | - | TRBV7-7 | - | CASSPDIGSGANVLTF | TGTGCCAGCAGCCCAGATATCGGATCTGGGGCCAACGTCCTGACTTTC
TRBJ2-1 | - | TRBV27 | - | CASRSGGGNEQFF | TGTGCCAGCAGGTCCGGCGGCGGGAATGAGCAGTTCTTC
TRBJ1-1 | - | TRBV6-5 | TRBD1 | CASSYRGTGPEAFF | TGTGCCAGCAGTTATCGGGGGACAGGGCCTGAAGCTTTCTTT
TRBJ1-6 | - | TRBV27 | - | CASSFDSKMGNSPLHF | TGTGCCAGCAGTTTTGACAGCAAAATGGGCAATTCACCCCTCCACTTT
TRBJ1-3 | - | TRBV12-3/TRBV12-4 | - | CASSLQGNTIYF | TGTGCCAGCAGTTTGCAGGGAAACACCATATATTTT
TRBJ1-2 | - | TRBV12-3/TRBV12-4 | TRBD1 | CASDRGRGGYTF | TGTGCCAGCGACAGGGGGCGCGGTGGCTACACCTTC
TRBJ1-2 | - | TRBV6-6 | - | CASCRQPEGSHYGYTF | TGTGCCAGCTGTCGACAGCCAGAGGGGAGTCACTATGGCTACACCTTC
TRBJ1-4 | - | TRBV11-3 | - | CASSRSTVATNEKLFF | TGTGCCAGCAGCCGTTCCACAGTTGCAACTAATGAAAAACTGTTTTTT
TRBJ1-2 | - | TRBV7-8 | - | CASSRGGAYGYTF | TGTGCCAGCAGCCGGGGGGGGGCCTATGGCTACACCTTC
TRBJ1-5 | few | TRBV6-5 | - | CASRYRDNQPQHF | TGTGCCAGCAGATATCGGGACAATCAGCCCCAGCATTTT
TRBJ1-4 | - | TRBV5-1 | - | CASRMGGSANEKLFF | TGCGCCAGCAGAATGGGGGGTTCAGCTAATGAAAAACTGTTTTTT
TRBJ2-3 | once | TRBV7-6 | - | CASRLQPSLDTQYF | TGTGCCAGCAGACTTCAGCCTAGCCTGGATACGCAGTATTTT
TRBJ2-1 | - | TRBV5-1 | - | CASSLNERAYNEQFF | TGCGCCAGCAGCTTGAACGAGCGGGCGTACAATGAGCAGTTCTTC
TRBJ2-2 | - | TRBV7-6 | - | CASSLGQDRSTGELFF | TGTGCCAGCAGCTTAGGCCAGGACCGAAGCACCGGGGAGCTGTTTTTT
TRBJ2-1 | once | TRBV30 | - | CAWSVLGNEQFF | TGTGCCTGGAGTGTACTGGGGAATGAGCAGTTCTTC
TRBJ1-6 | - | TRBV7-9 | - | CASSLVGEGSPLHF | TGTGCCAGCAGCTTAGTAGGGGAAGGTTCACCCCTCCACTTT
TRBJ1-3 | once | TRBV2 | - | CASKMGGGNTIYF | TGTGCCAGCAAAATGGGCGGAGGAAACACCATATATTTT
TRBJ1-6 | - | TRBV3-1/TRBV3-2 | - | CASSQMVWSSPLHF | TGTGCCAGCAGCCAAATGGTCTGGAGCTCACCCCTCCACTTT
TRBJ1-1 | - | TRBV5-4 | - | CASSLQENREAFF | TGTGCCAGCAGCTTACAAGAGAACAGGGAAGCTTTCTTT
TRBJ1-2 | - | TRBV13 | - | CASSAGTLSDGYTF | TGTGCCAGCAGCGCGGGGACTTTGTCCGATGGCTACACCTTC
TRBJ1-5 | - | TRBV27 | TRBD1 | CASSLAGGINSNQPQHF | TGTGCCAGCAGTTTGGCAGGGGGCATTAATAGCAATCAGCCCCAGCATTTT
TRBJ1-1 | - | TRBV12-3/TRBV12-4 | TRBD1 | CASSLGTGRAFF | TGTGCCAGCAGTTTAGGGACAGGGAGAGCTTTCTTT
TRBJ1-2 | - | TRBV30 | - | CAWKRVGVRAVFGYTF | TGTGCCTGGAAGAGAGTTGGGGTCAGGGCAGTGTTTGGCTACACCTTC
TRBJ1-1 | - | TRBV6-5 | - | CASIQVYTEAFF | TGTGCCAGCATCCAGGTTTACACTGAAGCTTTCTTT